This T cell receptor beta chain was identified during a study of blood T cell repertoires in COVID-19. The repertoire was sequenced with immunoSEQ multiplex PCR; TCRdb's copy has only in-frame clones and lacks some. The data show under 250,000 clones, roughly 84% seen once. The CDR3 loop spans 17 amino acids. With 5 bases clipped from V and 6 bases from J, the junction kept 16 bases outside the gene matches. The V gene's germline CDR1 is SGHTA and CDR2 FQGTGA. This TCR came from a woman aged 25 to 45 who had recovered from COVID-19. The sequenced sample was peripheral blood. The gene calls are TRBV7-3 and TRBJ2-1; the match to TRBD2 covers 7 bases. The CDR3 DNA is TGTGCCAGCAGCCTTCGAGGCGGGGGAGGGCCGATCAATGAGCAGTTCTTC. Protein sequence: CASSLRGGGGPINEQFF.